Reported below is one T cell receptor (beta chain). This sample was taken from a study of OX40 agonist ivuxolimab in advanced cancers. The data were produced by immunoSEQ multiplex PCR, yet TCRdb's version contains in-frame clones alone and is incomplete. This table holds tens of thousands of clones, approximately 83% found once. The J segment lost 5 bases and the V segment lost 4 bases, leaving 12 bases of the junction unmatched. Germline V gene lookup returns CDR1 MGHRA and CDR2 YSYEKL. The CDR3 runs to 17 residues. This clonotype was obtained from an adult with an advanced solid tumor such as melanoma, head and neck, liver or kidney cancer. The chain has TRBV4-1 and TRBJ1-2, with 11 positions matching TRBD1. The starting material was CD4+ or CD8+ T cells sorted from blood, obtained in a trial of the OX40 agonist ivuxolimab. For the CDR3, the DNA is TGCGCCAGCAGCCTTCGATCCCCGGGACAGGGGGTGTATGGCTACACCTTC. It is translated as CASSLRSPGQGVYGYTF.